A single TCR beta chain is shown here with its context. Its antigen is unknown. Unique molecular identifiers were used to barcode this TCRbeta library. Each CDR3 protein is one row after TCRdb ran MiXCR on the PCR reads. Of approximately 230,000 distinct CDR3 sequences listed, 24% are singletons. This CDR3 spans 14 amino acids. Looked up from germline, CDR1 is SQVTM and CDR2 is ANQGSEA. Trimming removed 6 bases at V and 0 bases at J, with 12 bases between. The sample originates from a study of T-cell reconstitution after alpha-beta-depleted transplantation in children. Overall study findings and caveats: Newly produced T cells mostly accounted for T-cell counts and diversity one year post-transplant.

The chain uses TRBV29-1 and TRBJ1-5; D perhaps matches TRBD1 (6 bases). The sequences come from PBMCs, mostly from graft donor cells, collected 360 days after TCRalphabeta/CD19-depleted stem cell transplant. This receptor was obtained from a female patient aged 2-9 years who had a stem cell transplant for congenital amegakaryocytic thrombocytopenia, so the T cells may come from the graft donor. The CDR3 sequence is CSVGGQNSNQPQHF. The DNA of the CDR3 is TGCAGCGTAGGAGGACAGAATAGCAATCAGCCCCAGCATTTT.